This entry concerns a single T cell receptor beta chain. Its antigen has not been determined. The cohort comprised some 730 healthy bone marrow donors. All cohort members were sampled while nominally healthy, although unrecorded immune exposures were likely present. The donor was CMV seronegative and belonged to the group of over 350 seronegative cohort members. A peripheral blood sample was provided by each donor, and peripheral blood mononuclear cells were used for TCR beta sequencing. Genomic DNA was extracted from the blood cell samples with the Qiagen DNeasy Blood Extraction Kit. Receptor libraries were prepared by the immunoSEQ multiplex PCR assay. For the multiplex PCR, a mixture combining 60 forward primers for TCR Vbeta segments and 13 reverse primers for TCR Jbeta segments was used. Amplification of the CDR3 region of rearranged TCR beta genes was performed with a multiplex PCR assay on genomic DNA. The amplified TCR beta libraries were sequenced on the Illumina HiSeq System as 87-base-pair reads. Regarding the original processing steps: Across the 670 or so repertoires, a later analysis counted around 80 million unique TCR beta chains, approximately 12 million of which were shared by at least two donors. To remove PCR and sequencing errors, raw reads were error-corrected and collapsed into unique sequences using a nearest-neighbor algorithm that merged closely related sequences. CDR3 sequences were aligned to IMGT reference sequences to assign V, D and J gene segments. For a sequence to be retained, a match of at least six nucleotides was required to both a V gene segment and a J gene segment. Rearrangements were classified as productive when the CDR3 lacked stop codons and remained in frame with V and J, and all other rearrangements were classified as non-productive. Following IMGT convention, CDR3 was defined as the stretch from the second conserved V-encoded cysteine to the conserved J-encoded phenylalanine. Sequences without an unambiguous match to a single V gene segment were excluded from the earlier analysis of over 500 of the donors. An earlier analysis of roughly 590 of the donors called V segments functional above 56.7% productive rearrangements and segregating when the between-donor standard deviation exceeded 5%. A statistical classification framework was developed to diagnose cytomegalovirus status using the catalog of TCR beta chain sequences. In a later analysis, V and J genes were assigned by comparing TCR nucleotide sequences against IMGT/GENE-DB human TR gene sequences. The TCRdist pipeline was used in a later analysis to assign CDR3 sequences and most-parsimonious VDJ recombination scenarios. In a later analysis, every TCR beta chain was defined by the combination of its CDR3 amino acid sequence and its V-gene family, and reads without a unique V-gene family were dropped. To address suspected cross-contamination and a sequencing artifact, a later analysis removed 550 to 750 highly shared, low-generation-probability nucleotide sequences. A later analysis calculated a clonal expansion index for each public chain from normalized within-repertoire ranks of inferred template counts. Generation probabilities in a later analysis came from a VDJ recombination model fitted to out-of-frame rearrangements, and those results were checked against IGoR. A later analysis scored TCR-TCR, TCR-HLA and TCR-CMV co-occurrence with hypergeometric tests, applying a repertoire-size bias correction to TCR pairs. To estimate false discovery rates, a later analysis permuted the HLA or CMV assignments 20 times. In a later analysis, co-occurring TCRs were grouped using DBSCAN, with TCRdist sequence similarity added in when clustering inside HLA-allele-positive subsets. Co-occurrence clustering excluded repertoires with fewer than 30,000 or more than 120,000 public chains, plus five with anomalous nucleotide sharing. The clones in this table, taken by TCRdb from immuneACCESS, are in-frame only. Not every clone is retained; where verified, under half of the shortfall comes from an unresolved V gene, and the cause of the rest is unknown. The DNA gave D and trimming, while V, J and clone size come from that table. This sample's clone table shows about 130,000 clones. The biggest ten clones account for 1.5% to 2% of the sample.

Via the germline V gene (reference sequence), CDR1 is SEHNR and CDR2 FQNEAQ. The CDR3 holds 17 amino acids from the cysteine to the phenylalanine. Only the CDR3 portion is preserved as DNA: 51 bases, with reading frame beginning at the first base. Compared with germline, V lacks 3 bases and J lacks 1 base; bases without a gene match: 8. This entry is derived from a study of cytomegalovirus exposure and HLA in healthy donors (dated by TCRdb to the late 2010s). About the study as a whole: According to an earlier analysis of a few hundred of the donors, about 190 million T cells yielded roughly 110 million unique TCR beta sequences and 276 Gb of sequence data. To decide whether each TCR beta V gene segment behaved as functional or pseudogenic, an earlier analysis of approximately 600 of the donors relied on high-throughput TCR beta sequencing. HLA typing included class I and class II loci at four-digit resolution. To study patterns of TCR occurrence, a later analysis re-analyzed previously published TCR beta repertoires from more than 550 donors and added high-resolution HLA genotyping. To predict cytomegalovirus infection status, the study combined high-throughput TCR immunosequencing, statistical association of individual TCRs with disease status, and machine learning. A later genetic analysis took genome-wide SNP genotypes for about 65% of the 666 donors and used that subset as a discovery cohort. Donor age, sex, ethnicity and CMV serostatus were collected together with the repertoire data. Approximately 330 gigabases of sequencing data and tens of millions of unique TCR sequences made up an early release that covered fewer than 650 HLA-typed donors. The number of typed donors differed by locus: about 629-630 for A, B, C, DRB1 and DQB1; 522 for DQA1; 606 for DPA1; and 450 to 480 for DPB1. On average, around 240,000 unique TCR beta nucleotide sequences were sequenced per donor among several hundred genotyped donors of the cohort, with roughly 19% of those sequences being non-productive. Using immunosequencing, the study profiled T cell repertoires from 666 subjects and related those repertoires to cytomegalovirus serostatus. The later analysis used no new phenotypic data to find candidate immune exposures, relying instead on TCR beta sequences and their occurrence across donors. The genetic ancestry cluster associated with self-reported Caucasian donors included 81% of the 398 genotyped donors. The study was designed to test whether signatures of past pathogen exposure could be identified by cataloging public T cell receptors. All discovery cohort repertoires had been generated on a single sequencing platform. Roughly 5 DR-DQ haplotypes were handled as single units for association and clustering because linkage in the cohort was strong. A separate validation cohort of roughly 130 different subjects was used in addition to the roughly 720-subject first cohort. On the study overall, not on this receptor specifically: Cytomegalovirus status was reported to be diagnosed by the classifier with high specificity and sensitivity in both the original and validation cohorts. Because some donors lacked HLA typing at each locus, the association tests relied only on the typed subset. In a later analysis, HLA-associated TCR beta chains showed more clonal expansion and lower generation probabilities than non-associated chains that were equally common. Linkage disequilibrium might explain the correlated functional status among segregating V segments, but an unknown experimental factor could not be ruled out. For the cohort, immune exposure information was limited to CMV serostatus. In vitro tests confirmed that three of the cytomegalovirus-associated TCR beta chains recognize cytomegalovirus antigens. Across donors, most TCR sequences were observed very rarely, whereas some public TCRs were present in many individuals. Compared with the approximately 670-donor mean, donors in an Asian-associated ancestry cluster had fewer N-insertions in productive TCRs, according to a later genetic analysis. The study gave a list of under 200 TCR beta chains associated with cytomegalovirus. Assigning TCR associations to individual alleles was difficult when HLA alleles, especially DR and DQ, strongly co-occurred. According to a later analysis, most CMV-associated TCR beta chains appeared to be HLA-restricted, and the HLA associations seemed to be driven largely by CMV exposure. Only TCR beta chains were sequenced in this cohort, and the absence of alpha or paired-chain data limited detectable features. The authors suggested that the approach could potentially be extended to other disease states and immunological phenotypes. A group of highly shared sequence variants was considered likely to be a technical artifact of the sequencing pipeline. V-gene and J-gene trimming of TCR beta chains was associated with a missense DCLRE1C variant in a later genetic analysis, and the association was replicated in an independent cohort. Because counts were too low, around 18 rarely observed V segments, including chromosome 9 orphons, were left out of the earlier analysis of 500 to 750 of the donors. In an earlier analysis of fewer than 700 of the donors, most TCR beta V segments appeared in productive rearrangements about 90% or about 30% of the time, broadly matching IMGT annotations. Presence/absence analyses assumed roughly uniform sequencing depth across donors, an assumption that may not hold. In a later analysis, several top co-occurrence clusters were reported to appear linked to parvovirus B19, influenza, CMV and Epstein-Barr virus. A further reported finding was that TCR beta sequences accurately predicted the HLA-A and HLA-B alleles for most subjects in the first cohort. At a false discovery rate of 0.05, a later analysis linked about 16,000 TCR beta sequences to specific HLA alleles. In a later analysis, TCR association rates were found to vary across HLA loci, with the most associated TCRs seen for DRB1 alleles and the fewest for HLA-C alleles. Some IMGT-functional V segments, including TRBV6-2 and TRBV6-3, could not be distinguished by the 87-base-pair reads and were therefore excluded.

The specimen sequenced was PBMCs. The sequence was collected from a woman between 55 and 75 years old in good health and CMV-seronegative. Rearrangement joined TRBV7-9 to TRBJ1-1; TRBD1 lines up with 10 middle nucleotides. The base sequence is TGTGCCAGCAGCTTTCCCCAAGGGGACAGGGGGAACACTGAAGCTTTCTTT. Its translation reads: CASSFPQGDRGNTEAFF.